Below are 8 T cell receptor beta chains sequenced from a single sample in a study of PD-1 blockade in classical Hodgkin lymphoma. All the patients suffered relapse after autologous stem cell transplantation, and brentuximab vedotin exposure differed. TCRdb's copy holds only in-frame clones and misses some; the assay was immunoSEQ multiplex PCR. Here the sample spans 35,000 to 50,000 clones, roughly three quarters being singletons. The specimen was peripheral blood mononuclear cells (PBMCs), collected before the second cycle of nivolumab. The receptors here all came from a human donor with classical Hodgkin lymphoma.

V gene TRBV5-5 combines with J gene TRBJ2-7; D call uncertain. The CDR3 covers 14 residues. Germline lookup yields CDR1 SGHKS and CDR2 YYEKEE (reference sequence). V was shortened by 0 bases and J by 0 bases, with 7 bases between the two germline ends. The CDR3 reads CASSLVPGSYEQYF. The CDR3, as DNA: TGTGCCAGCAGCTTGGTTCCGGGCTCCTACGAGCAGTACTTC.

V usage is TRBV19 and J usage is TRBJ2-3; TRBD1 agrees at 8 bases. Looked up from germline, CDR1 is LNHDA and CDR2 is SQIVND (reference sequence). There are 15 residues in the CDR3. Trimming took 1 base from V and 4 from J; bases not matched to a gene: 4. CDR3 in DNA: TGTGCCAGTAGTATAGCACCAGGGGGCGCAGATACGCAGTATTTT. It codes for CASSIAPGGADTQYF.

CDR3 nucleotides: TGTGCCAGCAGCTTGGTAGGTGACCTTTACAATGAGCAGTTCTTC. It codes for CASSLVGDLYNEQFF. The rearrangement links TRBV5-4 to TRBJ2-1; D remains unclear. Germline V gives CDR1 SGHNT, CDR2 YYREEE (reference sequence). Trimming pared 0 bases from V and 4 bases from J, leaving 11 bases between. This CDR3 contains 15 residues.

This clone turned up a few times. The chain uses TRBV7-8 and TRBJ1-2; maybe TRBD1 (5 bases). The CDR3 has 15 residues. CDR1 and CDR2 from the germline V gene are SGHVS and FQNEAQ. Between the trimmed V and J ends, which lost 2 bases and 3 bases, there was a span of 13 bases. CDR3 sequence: CASSLTSGAHYGYTF. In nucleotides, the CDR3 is TGTGCCAGCAGCTTAACCTCCGGGGCCCACTATGGCTACACCTTC.

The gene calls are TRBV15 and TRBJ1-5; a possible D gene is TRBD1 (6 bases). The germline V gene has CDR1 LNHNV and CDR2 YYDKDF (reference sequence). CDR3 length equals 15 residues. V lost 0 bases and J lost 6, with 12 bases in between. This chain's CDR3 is CATSRDGGAGQPQHF. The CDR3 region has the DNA TGTGCCACCAGCAGAGATGGGGGGGCTGGTCAGCCCCAGCATTTT.

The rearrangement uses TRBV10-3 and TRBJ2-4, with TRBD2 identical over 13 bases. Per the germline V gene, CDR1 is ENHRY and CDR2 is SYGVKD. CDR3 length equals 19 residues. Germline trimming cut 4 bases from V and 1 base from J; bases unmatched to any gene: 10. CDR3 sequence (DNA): TGTGCCATCAGTGCAGGGACTAGCGGGACTTTCGTGGCCAAAAACATTCAGTACTTC. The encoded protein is CAISAGTSGTFVAKNIQYF.

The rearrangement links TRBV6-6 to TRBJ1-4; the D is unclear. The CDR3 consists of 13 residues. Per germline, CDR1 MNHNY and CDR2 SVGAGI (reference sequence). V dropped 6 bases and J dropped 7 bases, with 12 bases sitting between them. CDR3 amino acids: CASSPAAIEKLFF. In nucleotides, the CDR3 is TGTGCCAGCAGCCCAGCAGCCATTGAAAAACTGTTTTTT.

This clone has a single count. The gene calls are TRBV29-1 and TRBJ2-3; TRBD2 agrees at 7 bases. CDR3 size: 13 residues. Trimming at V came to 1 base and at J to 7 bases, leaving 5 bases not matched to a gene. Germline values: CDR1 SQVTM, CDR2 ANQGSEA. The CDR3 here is CSVEGASGNTQYF. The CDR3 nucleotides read TGCAGCGTTGAAGGGGCTAGCGGTAATACGCAGTATTTT.